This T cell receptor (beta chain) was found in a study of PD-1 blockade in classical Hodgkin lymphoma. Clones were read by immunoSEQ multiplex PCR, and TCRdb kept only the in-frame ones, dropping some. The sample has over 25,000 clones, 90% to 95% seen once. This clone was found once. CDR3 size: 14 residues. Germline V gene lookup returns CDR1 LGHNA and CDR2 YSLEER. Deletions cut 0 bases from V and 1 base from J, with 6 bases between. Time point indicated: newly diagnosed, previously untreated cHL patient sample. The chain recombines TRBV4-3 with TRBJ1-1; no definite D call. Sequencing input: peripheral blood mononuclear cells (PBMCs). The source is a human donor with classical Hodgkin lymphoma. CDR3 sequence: CASSQDEKNTEAFF. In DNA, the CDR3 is TGCGCCAGCAGCCAAGACGAAAAGAACACTGAAGCTTTCTTT.